A selection of T cell receptor beta chains follows, all from one sample in a study of blood T cells in healthy people across ages. One entry per CDR3 protein, called by TCRdb with MiXCR from the 5' RACE reads. The sample shows about 780,000 distinct CDR3 sequences, about 45% of them seen only once. The specimen was blood. All receptors derive from a man aged 80 or over in good health. Each CDR3 is given with its conserved first and last residue. Each record gives: clone size, J gene, D gene, V gene, CDR3 length, CDR3 DNA, CDR3 protein. The D gene is left open where the match is weak. Part of the rows lack a size; the others show once, few, many or a class for expanded clones.

clone size: few
J gene: TRBJ2-1
D gene: NA
V gene: TRBV3-1
CDR3 length: 15
CDR3 DNA: TGTGCCAGCAGCCAAGAAGGGCCTTTCCTTGATGAGCAGTTCTTC
CDR3 protein: CASSQEGPFLDEQFF

clone size: NA
J gene: TRBJ2-1
D gene: NA
V gene: TRBV7-9
CDR3 length: 12
CDR3 DNA: TGTGCCAGCAGCGTCCGACTGGATGAGCAGTTCTTC
CDR3 protein: CASSVRLDEQFF

clone size: few
J gene: TRBJ2-7
D gene: NA
V gene: TRBV9
CDR3 length: 14
CDR3 DNA: TGTGCCAGCAGCGTAGGGGGGGACTCCTACGAGCAGTACTTC
CDR3 protein: CASSVGGDSYEQYF

clone size: NA
J gene: TRBJ2-2
D gene: TRBD1
V gene: TRBV7-2
CDR3 length: 15
CDR3 DNA: TGTGCCAGCAGCTTATACAGGGGGCGCTCCGGGGAGCTGTTTTTT
CDR3 protein: CASSLYRGRSGELFF

clone size: NA
J gene: TRBJ2-7
D gene: NA
V gene: TRBV27
CDR3 length: 11
CDR3 DNA: TGTGCCAGCAAGTTTGGTCCCGAGCAGTACTTC
CDR3 protein: CASKFGPEQYF

clone size: few
J gene: TRBJ2-3
D gene: NA
V gene: TRBV6-5
CDR3 length: 16
CDR3 DNA: TGTGCCAGCAGTTACTCGCGACGGGCCGATACAGATACGCAGTATTTT
CDR3 protein: CASSYSRRADTDTQYF

clone size: NA
J gene: TRBJ1-1
D gene: NA
V gene: TRBV12-3/TRBV12-4
CDR3 length: 13
CDR3 DNA: TGTGCCAGCAGTTCCAGTACATACACTGAAGCTTTCTTT
CDR3 protein: CASSSSTYTEAFF

clone size: NA
J gene: TRBJ1-2
D gene: NA
V gene: TRBV12-3/TRBV12-4
CDR3 length: 15
CDR3 DNA: TGTGCCAGCAGCTCGGACCAGTGGACTCTAAGGGGCTACACCTTC
CDR3 protein: CASSSDQWTLRGYTF

clone size: NA
J gene: TRBJ2-1
D gene: NA
V gene: TRBV12-3/TRBV12-4
CDR3 length: 14
CDR3 DNA: TGTGCCAGCAGTCCCACGGGACTGGGAAATGAGCAGTTCTTC
CDR3 protein: CASSPTGLGNEQFF

clone size: few
J gene: TRBJ2-4
D gene: NA
V gene: TRBV20-1
CDR3 length: 15
CDR3 DNA: TGCAGTGCTAGACATGCAGAACAGGGGGAGGGCATTCAGTACTTC
CDR3 protein: CSARHAEQGEGIQYF

clone size: NA
J gene: TRBJ2-5
D gene: NA
V gene: TRBV12-5
CDR3 length: 11
CDR3 DNA: TGTGCTAGTGGTTTGGGGAGGGAGCAGTACTTC
CDR3 protein: CASGLGREQYF

clone size: NA
J gene: TRBJ2-3
D gene: NA
V gene: TRBV29-1
CDR3 length: 11
CDR3 DNA: TGCAGCGTTGAGCAGGGGGATACGCAGTATTTT
CDR3 protein: CSVEQGDTQYF

clone size: NA
J gene: TRBJ2-7
D gene: TRBD2
V gene: TRBV5-1
CDR3 length: 14
CDR3 DNA: TGCGCCAGCTCCCGTCGAGCGGGAGCCGGCGAGCAGTACTTC
CDR3 protein: CASSRRAGAGEQYF

clone size: NA
J gene: TRBJ2-4
D gene: NA
V gene: TRBV20-1
CDR3 length: 14
CDR3 DNA: TGCAGTGCTAGAGGGCCGATCGTTTCGGACATTCAGTACTTC
CDR3 protein: CSARGPIVSDIQYF

clone size: NA
J gene: TRBJ2-3
D gene: NA
V gene: TRBV14
CDR3 length: 15
CDR3 DNA: TGTGCCAGCAGCCAAGATAGGTACGCCACAGATACGCAGTATTTT
CDR3 protein: CASSQDRYATDTQYF

clone size: few
J gene: TRBJ2-5
D gene: NA
V gene: TRBV24-1
CDR3 length: 12
CDR3 DNA: TGTGCCACCAGTGGTGGAGCAGGGACCCAGTACTTC
CDR3 protein: CATSGGAGTQYF

clone size: NA
J gene: TRBJ2-1
D gene: TRBD2
V gene: TRBV7-2
CDR3 length: 17
CDR3 DNA: TGTGCCAGCAGCTTAGAGGGGGGACTAGCGGGAGGCAATGAGCAGTTCTTC
CDR3 protein: CASSLEGGLAGGNEQFF

clone size: NA
J gene: TRBJ2-3
D gene: TRBD1
V gene: TRBV15
CDR3 length: 18
CDR3 DNA: TGTGCCACCAGCAGGGCACCCGCGGACAGGGGAGAGACAGATACGCAGTATTTT
CDR3 protein: CATSRAPADRGETDTQYF

clone size: NA
J gene: TRBJ2-1
D gene: NA
V gene: TRBV6-1
CDR3 length: 18
CDR3 DNA: TGTGCCAGCACGGGGAGGTTTAGGGATTCAGGCGGGTACAATGAGCAGTTCTTC
CDR3 protein: CASTGRFRDSGGYNEQFF

clone size: NA
J gene: TRBJ2-7
D gene: NA
V gene: TRBV7-8
CDR3 length: 11
CDR3 DNA: TGTGCCAGCGAACAAACCTACGAGCAGTACTTC
CDR3 protein: CASEQTYEQYF

clone size: NA
J gene: TRBJ1-1
D gene: NA
V gene: TRBV12-3/TRBV12-4
CDR3 length: 13
CDR3 DNA: TGTGCCACGTCCCAAGGCATGAACACTGAAGCTTTCTTT
CDR3 protein: CATSQGMNTEAFF

clone size: NA
J gene: TRBJ1-6
D gene: NA
V gene: TRBV12-3/TRBV12-4
CDR3 length: 15
CDR3 DNA: TGTGCCAGCAGCCGGACCGGGGGCCCCGGGTCACCCCTCCACTTT
CDR3 protein: CASSRTGGPGSPLHF

clone size: NA
J gene: TRBJ2-1
D gene: TRBD2
V gene: TRBV5-1
CDR3 length: 19
CDR3 DNA: TGCGCCAGCAGCTTGAGGATGCGTTTCGGGGGGAGCTCCTACAATGAGCAGTTCTTC
CDR3 protein: CASSLRMRFGGSSYNEQFF

clone size: NA
J gene: TRBJ2-3
D gene: TRBD2
V gene: TRBV5-1
CDR3 length: 22
CDR3 DNA: TGCGCCAGCAGCCTCTACAGAAAACCTATACTAGCGGGAGGGCCAGTAAGAGATACGCAGTATTTT
CDR3 protein: CASSLYRKPILAGGPVRDTQYF

clone size: NA
J gene: TRBJ2-7
D gene: NA
V gene: TRBV4-1
CDR3 length: 14
CDR3 DNA: TGCGCCAGCAGCCAAACGACAGGTAGCTACGAGCAGTACTTC
CDR3 protein: CASSQTTGSYEQYF

clone size: NA
J gene: TRBJ2-1
D gene: TRBD2
V gene: TRBV20-1
CDR3 length: 19
CDR3 DNA: TGCAGTGCTAGAGCTGGACTAGCGGGAGGGGGGAGCTCCTACAATGAGCAGTTCTTC
CDR3 protein: CSARAGLAGGGSSYNEQFF

clone size: NA
J gene: TRBJ2-3
D gene: NA
V gene: TRBV5-8
CDR3 length: 15
CDR3 DNA: TGTGCCAGCAGCTTGGAGGGAATTGAGACAGATACGCAGTATTTT
CDR3 protein: CASSLEGIETDTQYF

clone size: many
J gene: TRBJ2-7
D gene: TRBD1
V gene: TRBV7-2
CDR3 length: 15
CDR3 DNA: TGTGCCAGCAGTCGCCCGGGACAGAGTGCCTACGAGCAGTACTTC
CDR3 protein: CASSRPGQSAYEQYF

clone size: NA
J gene: TRBJ2-5
D gene: NA
V gene: TRBV30
CDR3 length: 13
CDR3 DNA: TGTGCCTGGGGAGGTAGCTCCCCAGAGACCCAGTACTTC
CDR3 protein: CAWGGSSPETQYF

clone size: few
J gene: TRBJ2-1
D gene: NA
V gene: TRBV14
CDR3 length: 14
CDR3 DNA: TGTGCCAGCAGCCAATCGGGACGGGGGTATGAGCAGTTCTTC
CDR3 protein: CASSQSGRGYEQFF

clone size: few
J gene: TRBJ2-7
D gene: TRBD2
V gene: TRBV20-1
CDR3 length: 13
CDR3 DNA: TGCAGTGCTAGACCTAGCGGGACCTACGAGCAGTACTTC
CDR3 protein: CSARPSGTYEQYF

clone size: many
J gene: TRBJ1-2
D gene: NA
V gene: TRBV3-1
CDR3 length: 16
CDR3 DNA: TGTGCCAGCAGCCGCGGTTCTCCAGGGGTGAACTATGGCTACACCTTC
CDR3 protein: CASSRGSPGVNYGYTF

clone size: few
J gene: TRBJ2-3
D gene: NA
V gene: TRBV12-3/TRBV12-4
CDR3 length: 14
CDR3 DNA: TGTGCCAGCAGTTTCAGAGTGGGAGCAGATATGCAGTATTTT
CDR3 protein: CASSFRVGADMQYF

clone size: NA
J gene: TRBJ2-7
D gene: NA
V gene: TRBV20-1
CDR3 length: 15
CDR3 DNA: TGCAGTGCTAGAGATGGTGCCATACCGGGCTACGAGCAGTACTTC
CDR3 protein: CSARDGAIPGYEQYF

clone size: NA
J gene: TRBJ2-1
D gene: NA
V gene: TRBV5-1
CDR3 length: 14
CDR3 DNA: TGCGCCAGCAGCCGTGGGGGGTTTCAGGGTGAGCAGTTCTTC
CDR3 protein: CASSRGGFQGEQFF

clone size: NA
J gene: TRBJ1-6
D gene: NA
V gene: TRBV30
CDR3 length: 12
CDR3 DNA: TGTGCCGGCAACAGGGCGGGTTCACCCCTCCACTTT
CDR3 protein: CAGNRAGSPLHF

clone size: NA
J gene: TRBJ2-3
D gene: NA
V gene: TRBV2
CDR3 length: 13
CDR3 DNA: TGTGCCAGCAGAGGACTGACCGCAGATACGCAGTATTTT
CDR3 protein: CASRGLTADTQYF

clone size: NA
J gene: TRBJ1-6
D gene: TRBD1
V gene: TRBV10-3
CDR3 length: 16
CDR3 DNA: TGTGCCATCACCGAGAGGCAGGGGGCATCTAATTCACCCCTCCACTTT
CDR3 protein: CAITERQGASNSPLHF

clone size: few
J gene: TRBJ2-3
D gene: TRBD2
V gene: TRBV28
CDR3 length: 16
CDR3 DNA: TGTGCCAGCAGTTCCCCCGCGGGAGGTAGCACAGATACGCAGTATTTT
CDR3 protein: CASSSPAGGSTDTQYF

clone size: NA
J gene: TRBJ2-3
D gene: TRBD2
V gene: TRBV12-3/TRBV12-4
CDR3 length: 15
CDR3 DNA: TGTGCCAGCAGTTCCACTAGCGGGGGTACAGATACGCAGTATTTT
CDR3 protein: CASSSTSGGTDTQYF

clone size: NA
J gene: TRBJ2-5
D gene: NA
V gene: TRBV7-8
CDR3 length: 14
CDR3 DNA: TGTGCCAGCAGCCCCAGTGAGGCCGACGAGACCCAGTACTTC
CDR3 protein: CASSPSEADETQYF

clone size: NA
J gene: TRBJ2-5
D gene: NA
V gene: TRBV6-2/TRBV6-3
CDR3 length: 16
CDR3 DNA: TGTGCCAGCACTACAACATCCAGGGGTCCGCAAGAGACCCAGTACTTC
CDR3 protein: CASTTTSRGPQETQYF

clone size: once
J gene: TRBJ2-4
D gene: NA
V gene: TRBV4-2
CDR3 length: 14
CDR3 DNA: TGTGCCAGCAGCCAAGACGGGCTAGCAGGGGAGCAGTACTTC
CDR3 protein: CASSQDGLAGEQYF

clone size: few
J gene: TRBJ2-3
D gene: NA
V gene: TRBV16
CDR3 length: 12
CDR3 DNA: TGTGCCAGCAGTGCGACCACAGATACGCAGTATTTT
CDR3 protein: CASSATTDTQYF

clone size: few
J gene: TRBJ1-1
D gene: TRBD1
V gene: TRBV28
CDR3 length: 16
CDR3 DNA: TGTGCCAGCGGATCTCAGGGGGCGAGAGGCGACGCTGAAGCTTTCTTT
CDR3 protein: CASGSQGARGDAEAFF

clone size: NA
J gene: TRBJ1-1
D gene: NA
V gene: TRBV12-3/TRBV12-4
CDR3 length: 13
CDR3 DNA: TGTGCCAGCAGCCGCCTCTGGGACACTGAAGCTTTCTTT
CDR3 protein: CASSRLWDTEAFF

clone size: NA
J gene: TRBJ2-4
D gene: NA
V gene: TRBV24-1
CDR3 length: 14
CDR3 DNA: TGTGCCACCAGTGATACCCGTGGGTACCACGGGCAGTACTTC
CDR3 protein: CATSDTRGYHGQYF

clone size: NA
J gene: TRBJ2-1
D gene: TRBD2
V gene: TRBV11-3
CDR3 length: 16
CDR3 DNA: TGTGCCAGCAGCCCTCGAAGTAGCGGGAGGGCAAATGAGCAGTTCTTC
CDR3 protein: CASSPRSSGRANEQFF

clone size: NA
J gene: TRBJ1-5
D gene: NA
V gene: TRBV27
CDR3 length: 13
CDR3 DNA: TGTGCCAGCGCCCAAAAGGGTGGTCAGCCCCAGCATTTT
CDR3 protein: CASAQKGGQPQHF

clone size: NA
J gene: TRBJ2-5
D gene: TRBD2
V gene: TRBV10-3
CDR3 length: 16
CDR3 DNA: TGTGCCATCAGTGAAGGGAAACTAGCGGGAGGGGAGACCCAGTACTTC
CDR3 protein: CAISEGKLAGGETQYF

clone size: few
J gene: TRBJ2-3
D gene: TRBD2
V gene: TRBV7-3
CDR3 length: 14
CDR3 DNA: TGTGCCAGCGGGAGGGGCGGGACTTCAGATACGCAGTATTTT
CDR3 protein: CASGRGGTSDTQYF

clone size: NA
J gene: TRBJ2-6
D gene: NA
V gene: TRBV27
CDR3 length: 16
CDR3 DNA: TGTGCCAGCAGAGACTTAGAAAGCTCTGGGGCCAACGTCCTGACTTTC
CDR3 protein: CASRDLESSGANVLTF

clone size: NA
J gene: TRBJ2-3
D gene: TRBD2
V gene: TRBV5-1
CDR3 length: 16
CDR3 DNA: TGCGCCAGCAGCCCATGGACTAGCGCCAACACAGATACGCAGTATTTT
CDR3 protein: CASSPWTSANTDTQYF

clone size: many
J gene: TRBJ2-5
D gene: TRBD2
V gene: TRBV20-1
CDR3 length: 14
CDR3 DNA: TGCAGTGCTAGAGGTAGCGGGAACGAAGAGACCCAGTACTTC
CDR3 protein: CSARGSGNEETQYF

clone size: few
J gene: TRBJ2-1
D gene: NA
V gene: TRBV12-3/TRBV12-4
CDR3 length: 13
CDR3 DNA: TGTGCCAGCAATACACAGGGGAGGAATGAGCAGTTCTTC
CDR3 protein: CASNTQGRNEQFF

clone size: few
J gene: TRBJ2-1
D gene: TRBD2
V gene: TRBV24-1
CDR3 length: 18
CDR3 DNA: TGTGCTACCAGTGATGGGACTAGCGGGAACCTTCGGAACAATGAGCAGTTCTTC
CDR3 protein: CATSDGTSGNLRNNEQFF

clone size: NA
J gene: TRBJ2-7
D gene: TRBD1
V gene: TRBV29-1
CDR3 length: 14
CDR3 DNA: TGCAGCGTGGAAAAGACAGGGGTTAGTGGCGAGCAGTACTTC
CDR3 protein: CSVEKTGVSGEQYF

clone size: few
J gene: TRBJ2-4
D gene: TRBD2
V gene: TRBV12-3/TRBV12-4
CDR3 length: 20
CDR3 DNA: TGTGCCAGCAGATCCATTATCGTAAGCGGGAGGGCCCTCGCCAAAAACATTCAGTACTTC
CDR3 protein: CASRSIIVSGRALAKNIQYF

clone size: NA
J gene: TRBJ2-1
D gene: TRBD1
V gene: TRBV4-3
CDR3 length: 16
CDR3 DNA: TGCGCCAGCAGCCAAGGGGACAGGATTGGTCTCAATGAGCAGTTCTTC
CDR3 protein: CASSQGDRIGLNEQFF